A selection of T cell receptor beta chains follows, all from one sample in a study of human T cells and chemical hapten exposure. MiXCR, run by TCRdb on the RACE reads, gives a single entry per CDR3 protein. Here the sample spans roughly 180,000 distinct CDR3 sequences, around 13% being singletons. Sequenced material: whole blood, taken in connection with sensitization to the hapten diphenylcyclopropenone (DPC). Receptors originate from a woman aged 25-40 years with alopecia areata. Some clones in this sample may be carry-over from other donors' samples. The CDR3 runs from the conserved cysteine through the conserved F or W. A D gene is named only where the DNA matches it firmly. Clone size is given for some rows only: seen once, a few or many times, or a class if the clone is expanded.

clone size: few
J gene: TRBJ2-7
V gene: TRBV18
D gene: -
CDR3 protein: CASSPASGEQYF
CDR3 DNA: TGTGCCAGCTCACCAGCTTCGGGCGAGCAGTACTTC

clone size: once
J gene: TRBJ2-7
V gene: TRBV28
D gene: -
CDR3 protein: CASSYATYEQYF
CDR3 DNA: TGTGCCAGCAGTTACGCGACCTACGAGCAGTACTTC

clone size: many
J gene: TRBJ2-2
V gene: TRBV10-2
D gene: TRBD2
CDR3 protein: CASSEGAGANTGELFF
CDR3 DNA: TGCGCCAGCAGTGAGGGAGCGGGAGCGAACACCGGGGAGCTGTTTTTT

clone size: many
J gene: TRBJ2-7
V gene: TRBV5-1
D gene: TRBD2
CDR3 protein: CASRVAGAPVYEQYF
CDR3 DNA: TGCGCCAGCAGAGTAGCGGGTGCCCCCGTCTACGAGCAGTACTTC

clone size: -
J gene: TRBJ2-5
V gene: TRBV28
D gene: TRBD2
CDR3 protein: CASRRTSASPGETQYF
CDR3 DNA: TGTGCCAGCAGAAGGACTAGCGCTTCCCCCGGGGAGACCCAGTACTTC

clone size: -
J gene: TRBJ1-5
V gene: TRBV7-6
D gene: -
CDR3 protein: CASSLGLGRGRDQPQHF
CDR3 DNA: TGTGCCAGCAGCTTGGGTTTAGGCAGGGGCCGGGATCAGCCCCAGCATTTT

clone size: few
J gene: TRBJ2-1
V gene: TRBV5-1
D gene: -
CDR3 protein: CASSPSGRDNEQFF
CDR3 DNA: TGCGCCAGCAGCCCCTCCGGACGAGACAATGAGCAGTTCTTC

clone size: many
J gene: TRBJ1-5
V gene: TRBV6-4
D gene: -
CDR3 protein: CASSHGRAGAISNQPQHF
CDR3 DNA: TGTGCCAGCAGCCACGGACGGGCGGGGGCAATAAGCAATCAGCCCCAGCATTTT

clone size: -
J gene: TRBJ1-6
V gene: TRBV6-5
D gene: TRBD1
CDR3 protein: CASRGQGTGIFSLHF
CDR3 DNA: TGTGCCAGCAGAGGACAGGGGACGGGGATTTTTTCCCTCCACTTT

clone size: few
J gene: TRBJ2-3
V gene: TRBV6-5
D gene: -
CDR3 protein: CASSASYSGTDTQYF
CDR3 DNA: TGTGCCAGCAGTGCTAGTTATTCTGGCACAGATACGCAGTATTTT

clone size: many
J gene: TRBJ1-1
V gene: TRBV6-5
D gene: -
CDR3 protein: CASSYSIPGTPSTEAFF
CDR3 DNA: TGTGCCAGCAGTTACTCCATCCCCGGGACACCTTCCACTGAAGCTTTCTTT

clone size: many
J gene: TRBJ2-1
V gene: TRBV9
D gene: -
CDR3 protein: CASSPRGSSYNEQFF
CDR3 DNA: TGTGCCAGCAGCCCTAGGGGCAGCTCCTACAATGAGCAGTTCTTC

clone size: few
J gene: TRBJ2-7
V gene: TRBV7-9
D gene: -
CDR3 protein: CASSLPGAEQYF
CDR3 DNA: TGTGCCAGCAGCTTACCAGGGGCCGAGCAGTACTTC

clone size: many
J gene: TRBJ2-3
V gene: TRBV4-2
D gene: TRBD2
CDR3 protein: CASSQDLAGGTDTQYF
CDR3 DNA: TGTGCCAGCAGCCAAGATCTAGCGGGGGGCACAGATACGCAGTATTTT

clone size: many
J gene: TRBJ2-1
V gene: TRBV7-2
D gene: -
CDR3 protein: CASSFFNEQFF
CDR3 DNA: TGTGCCAGCAGCTTTTTCAATGAGCAGTTCTTC

clone size: -
J gene: TRBJ2-3
V gene: TRBV18
D gene: TRBD1
CDR3 protein: CASSPTGGTQYTQYF
CDR3 DNA: TGTGCCAGCTCTCCCACAGGGGGTACACAATATACGCAGTATTTT

clone size: -
J gene: TRBJ2-5
V gene: TRBV12-3/TRBV12-4
D gene: -
CDR3 protein: CASRWGQETQYF
CDR3 DNA: TGTGCCAGCAGGTGGGGTCAAGAGACCCAGTACTTC

clone size: many
J gene: TRBJ2-5
V gene: TRBV7-2
D gene: -
CDR3 protein: CASSYTPHTQYF
CDR3 DNA: TGTGCCAGCAGCTATACACCGCATACCCAGTACTTC

clone size: -
J gene: TRBJ1-6
V gene: TRBV9
D gene: TRBD1
CDR3 protein: CASSPTPGGGQGNSPLHF
CDR3 DNA: TGTGCCAGCAGCCCCACCCCCGGGGGGGGACAGGGTAATTCACCCCTCCACTTT

clone size: few
J gene: TRBJ1-3
V gene: TRBV27
D gene: -
CDR3 protein: CASSRGRGNTIYF
CDR3 DNA: TGTGCCAGCAGCAGGGGCCGCGGAAACACCATATATTTT

clone size: -
J gene: TRBJ2-2
V gene: TRBV18
D gene: -
CDR3 protein: CASSSDLNTGELFF
CDR3 DNA: TGTGCCAGCTCATCGGACCTGAACACCGGGGAGCTGTTTTTT

clone size: -
J gene: TRBJ2-1
V gene: TRBV12-3/TRBV12-4
D gene: TRBD1
CDR3 protein: CASGTGLGLREFF
CDR3 DNA: TGTGCCAGCGGGACAGGTCTCGGCCTTCGTGAGTTCTTC

clone size: -
J gene: TRBJ2-2
V gene: TRBV7-2
D gene: -
CDR3 protein: CASSTGFTGELFF
CDR3 DNA: TGTGCCAGCAGCACAGGGTTCACCGGGGAGCTGTTTTTT

clone size: few
J gene: TRBJ2-1
V gene: TRBV5-8
D gene: TRBD2
CDR3 protein: CASSGAGTSGRNEQFF
CDR3 DNA: TGTGCCAGCAGCGGCGCCGGGACTAGCGGGAGGAATGAGCAGTTCTTC

clone size: -
J gene: TRBJ2-6
V gene: TRBV12-3/TRBV12-4
D gene: TRBD1
CDR3 protein: CASSSASRDRGPRDGANVLTF
CDR3 DNA: TGTGCCAGCAGTTCGGCAAGCCGGGACAGGGGGCCCCGAGATGGGGCCAACGTCCTGACTTTC

clone size: -
J gene: TRBJ1-2
V gene: TRBV29-1
D gene: -
CDR3 protein: CSADSPTYGYTF
CDR3 DNA: TGCAGCGCGGACAGCCCAACCTATGGCTACACCTTC

clone size: -
J gene: TRBJ2-5
V gene: TRBV5-1
D gene: -
CDR3 protein: CASSFYPLETQYF
CDR3 DNA: TGCGCCAGCAGCTTTTACCCCCTGGAGACCCAGTACTTC

clone size: -
J gene: TRBJ2-3
V gene: TRBV9
D gene: TRBD1
CDR3 protein: CASSVEGQGLAQYF
CDR3 DNA: TGTGCCAGCAGCGTAGAGGGACAGGGGTTGGCGCAGTATTTT

clone size: -
J gene: TRBJ2-7
V gene: TRBV6-6
D gene: -
CDR3 protein: CASSSGPRDEQYF
CDR3 DNA: TGTGCCAGCAGTTCGGGGCCCAGGGACGAGCAGTACTTC

clone size: -
J gene: TRBJ2-3
V gene: TRBV28
D gene: TRBD2
CDR3 protein: CASRLAGADTQYF
CDR3 DNA: TGTGCCAGCAGACTAGCGGGGGCTGATACGCAGTATTTT

clone size: -
J gene: TRBJ1-1
V gene: TRBV6-5
D gene: -
CDR3 protein: CASSYASYTEAFF
CDR3 DNA: TGTGCCAGCAGTTACGCCTCATACACTGAAGCTTTCTTT

clone size: few
J gene: TRBJ2-2
V gene: TRBV20-1
D gene: -
CDR3 protein: CSARGRYAGELFF
CDR3 DNA: TGCAGTGCTAGAGGTAGATACGCCGGGGAGCTGTTTTTT

clone size: many
J gene: TRBJ2-7
V gene: TRBV12-3/TRBV12-4
D gene: TRBD1
CDR3 protein: CASSLGQGNYEQYF
CDR3 DNA: TGTGCCAGCAGTTTAGGACAGGGGAATTACGAGCAGTACTTC

clone size: -
J gene: TRBJ1-2
V gene: TRBV6-5
D gene: -
CDR3 protein: CASSRPSQGFYGYTF
CDR3 DNA: TGTGCCAGCAGTCGCCCGAGTCAGGGGTTCTATGGCTACACCTTC

clone size: -
J gene: TRBJ2-3
V gene: TRBV28
D gene: -
CDR3 protein: CASTQNTDTQYF
CDR3 DNA: TGTGCCAGCACCCAAAACACAGATACGCAGTATTTT

clone size: -
J gene: TRBJ1-4
V gene: TRBV6-6
D gene: -
CDR3 protein: CASSQGRPTNEKLFF
CDR3 DNA: TGTGCCAGCAGCCAGGGACGGCCAACTAATGAAAAACTGTTTTTT

clone size: -
J gene: TRBJ1-1
V gene: TRBV6-6
D gene: TRBD1
CDR3 protein: CASTQGQGALGTEAFF
CDR3 DNA: TGTGCCAGCACCCAGGGACAGGGCGCCTTGGGCACTGAAGCTTTCTTT

clone size: -
J gene: TRBJ2-2
V gene: TRBV25-1
D gene: -
CDR3 protein: CASSPTGSTGELFF
CDR3 DNA: TGTGCCAGCAGCCCCACAGGGTCCACCGGGGAGCTGTTTTTT

clone size: -
J gene: TRBJ2-7
V gene: TRBV10-3
D gene: -
CDR3 protein: CAISLTGKHAEQYF
CDR3 DNA: TGTGCCATCAGCTTAACCGGGAAACACGCCGAGCAGTACTTC

clone size: -
J gene: TRBJ2-3
V gene: TRBV2
D gene: -
CDR3 protein: CASRVRVSTGGPDTQYF
CDR3 DNA: TGTGCCAGCAGGGTCCGGGTGAGCACCGGGGGCCCAGATACGCAGTATTTT

clone size: few
J gene: TRBJ1-4
V gene: TRBV28
D gene: TRBD1
CDR3 protein: CASSLLGQGPSNEKLFF
CDR3 DNA: TGTGCCAGCAGTTTATTGGGACAGGGGCCTTCTAATGAAAAACTGTTTTTT

clone size: -
J gene: TRBJ2-5
V gene: TRBV7-2
D gene: TRBD2
CDR3 protein: CASGLAGAQETQYF
CDR3 DNA: TGTGCCAGCGGACTAGCGGGGGCTCAAGAGACCCAGTACTTC

clone size: few
J gene: TRBJ1-5
V gene: TRBV5-6
D gene: TRBD1
CDR3 protein: CASSLHKGAGSNQPQHF
CDR3 DNA: TGTGCCAGCAGCTTGCATAAGGGGGCCGGGAGCAATCAGCCCCAGCATTTT